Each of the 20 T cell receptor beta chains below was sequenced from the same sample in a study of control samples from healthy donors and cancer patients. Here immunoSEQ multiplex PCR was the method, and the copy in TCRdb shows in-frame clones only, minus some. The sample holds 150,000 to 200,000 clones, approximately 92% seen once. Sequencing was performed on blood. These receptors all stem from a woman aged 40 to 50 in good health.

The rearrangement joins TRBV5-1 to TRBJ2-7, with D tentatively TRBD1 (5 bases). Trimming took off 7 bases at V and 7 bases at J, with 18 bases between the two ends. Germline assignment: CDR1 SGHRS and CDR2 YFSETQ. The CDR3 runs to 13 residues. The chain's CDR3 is CASGHDNLREQYF. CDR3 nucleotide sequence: TGCGCCAGCGGACATGACAATTTACGGGAGCAGTACTTC.

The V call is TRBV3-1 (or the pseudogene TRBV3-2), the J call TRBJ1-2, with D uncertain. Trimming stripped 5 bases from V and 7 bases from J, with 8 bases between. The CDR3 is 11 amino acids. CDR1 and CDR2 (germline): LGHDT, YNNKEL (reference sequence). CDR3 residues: CASSSVGGYTF. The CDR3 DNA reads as TGTGCCAGCAGCTCGGTGGGTGGCTACACCTTC.

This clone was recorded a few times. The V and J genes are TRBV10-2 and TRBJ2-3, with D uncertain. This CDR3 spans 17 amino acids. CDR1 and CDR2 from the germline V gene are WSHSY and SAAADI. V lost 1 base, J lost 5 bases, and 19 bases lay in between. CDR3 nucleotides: TGCGCCAGCAGTGAGTATGTAGATTCAGGCACACGAGATACGCAGTATTTT. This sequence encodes CASSEYVDSGTRDTQYF.

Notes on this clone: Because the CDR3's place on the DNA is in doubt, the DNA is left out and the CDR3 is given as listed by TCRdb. The CDR3 region is CASSTVGQGIFF. The chain couples TRBV6-6 to TRBJ1-1; TRBD1, as called in the table, went unchecked against the DNA. A total of 12 residues make up the CDR3, ends included. Germline CDR1 MNHNY, CDR2 SVGAGI (reference sequence).

Written as DNA, the CDR3 is TGTGCCAGCAGTGACCCACAATTGGGGCCAGATACGCAGTATTTT. The encoded protein is CASSDPQLGPDTQYF. J is TRBJ2-3 and V is TRBV2; tentative D call: TRBD1 (5 bases). V lost 3 bases and J lost 4, with 14 bases in between. CDR1 and CDR2 (germline): SNHLY, FYNNEI. The CDR3 sequence is 15 residues long.

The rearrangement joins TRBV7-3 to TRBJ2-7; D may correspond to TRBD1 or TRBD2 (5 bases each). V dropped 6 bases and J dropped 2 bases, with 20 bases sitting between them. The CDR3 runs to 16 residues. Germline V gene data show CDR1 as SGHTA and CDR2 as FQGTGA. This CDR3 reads CASSQTRDGSTYEQYF. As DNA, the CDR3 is TGTGCCAGCAGTCAGACCCGGGACGGCTCTACCTACGAGCAGTACTTC.

The CDR3 loop reads CSASDFSAGSNEQFF. In DNA, the CDR3 is TGCAGTGCTAGTGACTTTTCGGCAGGGAGCAATGAGCAGTTCTTC. This sequence joins TRBV20-1 and TRBJ2-1, with D perhaps given as TRBD1 or TRBD2 (5 bases each). The CDR3 sequence is 15 residues long. CDR1 is DFQATT, CDR2 SNEGSKA, per germline (reference sequence). Trimming cost V 3 bases and J 6 bases, with 18 bases left between them.

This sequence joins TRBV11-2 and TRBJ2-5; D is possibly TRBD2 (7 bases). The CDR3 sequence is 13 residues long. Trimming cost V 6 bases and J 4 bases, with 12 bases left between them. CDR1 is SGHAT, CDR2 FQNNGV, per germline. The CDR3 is CASRRGGGETQYF. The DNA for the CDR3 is TGTGCCAGCAGGAGGGGGGGTGGAGAGACCCAGTACTTC. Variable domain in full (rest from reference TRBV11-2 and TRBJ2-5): EAGVAQSPRYKIIEKRQSVAFWCNPISGHATLYWYQQILGQGPKLLIQFQNNGVVDDSQLPKDRFSAERLKGVDSTLKIQPAKLEDSAVYLCASRRGGGETQYFGPGTRLLVL.

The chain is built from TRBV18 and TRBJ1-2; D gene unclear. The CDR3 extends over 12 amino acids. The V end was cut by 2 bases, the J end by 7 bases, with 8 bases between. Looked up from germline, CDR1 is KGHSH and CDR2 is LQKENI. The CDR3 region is CASSPGSGGYTF. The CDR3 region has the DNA TGTGCCAGCTCACCAGGGTCCGGTGGCTACACCTTC. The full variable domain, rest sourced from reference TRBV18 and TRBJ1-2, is NAGVMQNPRHLVRRRGQEARLRCSPMKGHSHVYWYRQLPEEGLKFMVYLQKENIIDESGMPKERFSAEFPKEGPSILRIQQVVRGDSAAYFCASSPGSGGYTFGSGTRLTVV.

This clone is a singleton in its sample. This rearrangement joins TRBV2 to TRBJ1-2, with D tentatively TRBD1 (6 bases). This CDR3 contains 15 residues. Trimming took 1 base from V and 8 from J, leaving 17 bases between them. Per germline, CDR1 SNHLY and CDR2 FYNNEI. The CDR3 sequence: CASSEVPGAVDGYTF. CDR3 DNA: TGTGCCAGCAGTGAAGTCCCGGGGGCGGTGGACGGCTACACCTTC.

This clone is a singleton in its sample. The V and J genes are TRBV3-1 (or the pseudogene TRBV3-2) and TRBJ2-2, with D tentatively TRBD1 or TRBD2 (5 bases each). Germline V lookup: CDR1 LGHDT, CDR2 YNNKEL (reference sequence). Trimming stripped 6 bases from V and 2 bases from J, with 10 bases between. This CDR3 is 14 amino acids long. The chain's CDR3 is CASSRGLNTGELFF. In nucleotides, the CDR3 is TGTGCCAGCAGTCGGGGCCTTAACACCGGGGAGCTGTTTTTT.

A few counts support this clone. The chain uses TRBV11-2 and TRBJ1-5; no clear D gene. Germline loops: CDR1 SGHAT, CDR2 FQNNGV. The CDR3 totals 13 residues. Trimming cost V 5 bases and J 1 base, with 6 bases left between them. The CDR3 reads CASSLGSNQPQHF. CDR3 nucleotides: TGTGCCAGCAGCCTGGGGAGCAATCAGCCCCAGCATTTT.

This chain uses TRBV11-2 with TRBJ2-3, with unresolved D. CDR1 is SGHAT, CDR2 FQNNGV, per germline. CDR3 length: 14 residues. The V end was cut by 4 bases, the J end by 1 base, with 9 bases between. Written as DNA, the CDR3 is TGTGCCAGCAGCTCCGGTGGAGGCACAGATACGCAGTATTTT. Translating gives CASSSGGGTDTQYF.

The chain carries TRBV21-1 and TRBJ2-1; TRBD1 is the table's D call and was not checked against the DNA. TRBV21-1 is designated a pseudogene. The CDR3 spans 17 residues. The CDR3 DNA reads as TGTGCCAGCAGCAAAGCCCCGACAGGGGGTAAATGGCATGAGCAGTTCTTC. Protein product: CASSKAPTGGKWHEQFF.

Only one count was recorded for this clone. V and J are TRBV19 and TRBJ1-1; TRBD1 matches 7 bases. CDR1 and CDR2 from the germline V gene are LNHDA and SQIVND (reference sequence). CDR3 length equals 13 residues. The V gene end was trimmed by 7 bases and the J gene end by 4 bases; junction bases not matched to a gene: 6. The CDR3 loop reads CASMGQSRTEAFF. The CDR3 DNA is TGTGCCAGTATGGGACAGTCCCGCACTGAAGCTTTCTTT.

The CDR3 loop reads CASSVQGESEAFF. The CDR3 DNA sequence: TGTGCCAGCAGCGTACAGGGGGAGAGTGAAGCTTTCTTT. The chain is built from TRBV9 and TRBJ1-1, with 7 bases lining up with TRBD1. Trimming removed 1 base from V and 7 bases from J; junction bases left unmatched: 4. Germline V gene lookup returns CDR1 SGDLS and CDR2 YYNGEE. The CDR3 extends over 13 amino acids. Full variable domain (remainder filled in from reference TRBV9 and TRBJ1-1): DSGVTQTPKHLITATGQRVTLRCSPRSGDLSVYWYQQSLDQGLQFLIQYYNGEERAKGNILERFSAQQFPDLHSELNLSSLELGDSALYFCASSVQGESEAFFGQGTRLTVV.

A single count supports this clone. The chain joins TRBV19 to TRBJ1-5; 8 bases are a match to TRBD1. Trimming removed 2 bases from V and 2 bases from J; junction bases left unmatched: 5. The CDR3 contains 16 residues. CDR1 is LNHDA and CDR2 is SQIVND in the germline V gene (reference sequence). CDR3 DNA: TGTGCCAGTAGTATAACACAGGGGGTCGGCAATCAGCCCCAGCATTTT. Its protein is CASSITQGVGNQPQHF.

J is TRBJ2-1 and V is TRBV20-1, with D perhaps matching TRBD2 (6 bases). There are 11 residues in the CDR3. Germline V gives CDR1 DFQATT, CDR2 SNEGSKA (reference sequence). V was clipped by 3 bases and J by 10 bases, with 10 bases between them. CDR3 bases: TGCAGTGCTAGGGGGGGACCCGAGCAGTTCTTC. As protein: CSARGGPEQFF.

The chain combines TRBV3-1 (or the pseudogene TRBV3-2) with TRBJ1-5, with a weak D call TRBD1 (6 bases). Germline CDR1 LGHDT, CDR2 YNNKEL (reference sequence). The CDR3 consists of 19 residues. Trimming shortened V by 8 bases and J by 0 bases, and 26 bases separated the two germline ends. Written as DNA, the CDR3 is TGTGCCAGCGTGCCTAAGGCCAATATCACAGGGCCTAGCAATCAGCCCCAGCATTTT. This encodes CASVPKANITGPSNQPQHF.

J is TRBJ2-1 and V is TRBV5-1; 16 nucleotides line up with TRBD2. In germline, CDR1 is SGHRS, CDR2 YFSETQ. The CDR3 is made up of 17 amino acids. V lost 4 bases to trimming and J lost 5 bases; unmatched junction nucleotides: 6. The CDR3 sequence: CASSPGTSGGANNEQFF. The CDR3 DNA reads TGCGCCAGCAGCCCCGGGACTAGCGGGGGGGCCAACAATGAGCAGTTCTTC.